One sample yielded the 13 T cell receptor beta chains listed below, sequenced in a study of T-cell memory formation after mild COVID-19. TCRdb used MiXCR to reprocess the 5' RACE reads, holding one entry per CDR3 protein. This table has some 180,000 distinct CDR3 sequences, under 20% appearing once. Sample: PBMCs or a T cell subset sorted from them (not recorded which). The origin of the receptors is a man aged 18 to 35 who had mild COVID-19 (a few samples of this study predate the infection). Cell type and time point are not known.

V usage is TRBV9 and J usage is TRBJ2-6; 8 bases are a match to TRBD1. J was trimmed by 2 bases and V by 1 base; bases with no gene match: 5. The CDR3 extends over 17 amino acids. CDR1 is SGDLS, CDR2 YYNGEE, per germline. The DNA for the CDR3 is TGTGCCAGCAGCGTATCCGGACAGGGACCTGGGGCCAACGTCCTGACTTTC. This encodes CASSVSGQGPGANVLTF.

CDR3: CASSPWDRNNEQFF. CDR3 sequence (DNA): TGTGCCAGCAGCCCGTGGGACAGGAACAATGAGCAGTTCTTC. J is TRBJ2-1 and V is TRBV3-1, with 8 bases identical to TRBD1. Per the germline V gene, CDR1 is LGHDT and CDR2 is YNNKEL (reference sequence). V lost 4 bases and J lost 5; bases outside the gene matches: 4. CDR3 length: 14 residues.

This clonotype was seen many times. This chain links TRBV5-1 with TRBJ2-3; 8 bases fit TRBD1. The CDR3 consists of 16 residues. Looked up from germline, CDR1 is SGHRS and CDR2 is YFSETQ. V shed 5 bases, J shed 1 base, and the junction held 9 bases outside the gene matches. CDR3 DNA: TGCGCCAGCAGATCACCAGGGGGCGAAGGCACAGATACGCAGTATTTT. Protein product: CASRSPGGEGTDTQYF.

V and J are TRBV5-1 and TRBJ1-5, with D perhaps matching TRBD1 (6 bases). CDR1 is SGHRS, CDR2 YFSETQ, per germline. V was trimmed by 4 bases and J by 3 bases, leaving 11 bases between them. This CDR3 comprises 14 residues. The CDR3, as DNA: TGCGCCAGCAGCAACGGGGACATCAATCAGCCCCAGCATTTT. Translating gives CASSNGDINQPQHF.

This clonotype was seen a few times. The chain combines TRBV4-3 with TRBJ1-2; no clear D gene. Germline CDR1 LGHNA, CDR2 YSLEER. V gave up 0 bases and J gave up 2 bases, with 19 bases separating them. The CDR3 contains 18 residues. The CDR3 loop is CASSQDVRGGIANYGYTF. The CDR3 bases are TGCGCCAGCAGCCAAGACGTGCGGGGAGGCATTGCCAACTATGGCTACACCTTC.

This CDR3 is CASSPQGKENIQYF. DNA for the CDR3: TGTGCCAGCAGCCCACAGGGAAAGGAAAACATTCAGTACTTC. The V call is TRBV5-5, the J call TRBJ2-4, with D perhaps matching TRBD1 (6 bases). This CDR3 has 14 amino acids. Germline V CDR1 and CDR2: SGHKS, YYEKEE (reference sequence). Trimming stripped 4 bases from V and 5 bases from J, with 13 bases between.

The chain has TRBV7-9 and TRBJ2-1; D might be TRBD1 (6 bases). Germline V gene lookup returns CDR1 SEHNR and CDR2 FQNEAQ (reference sequence). The ends were cut back, 10 bases at V and 4 bases at J, with 14 bases in the middle. The CDR3 loop spans 13 amino acids. The CDR3 region is CATERTDYNEQFF. The CDR3, as DNA: TGTGCCACAGAACGGACAGATTACAATGAGCAGTTCTTC.

The V gene is TRBV7-2, the J gene TRBJ1-1; D gene uncertain. The CDR3 extends over 14 amino acids. Germline assignment: CDR1 SGHTA and CDR2 FQGNSA. V was clipped by 10 bases and J by 5 bases, with 20 bases between them. The CDR3 reads CATSPGPANTEAFF. In nucleotides, the CDR3 is TGTGCCACTTCCCCCGGGCCGGCGAATACTGAAGCTTTCTTT.

This clonotype appeared a few times. The rearrangement uses TRBV12-3 or TRBV12-4 and TRBJ1-1, with unresolved D. The CDR3 runs to 13 residues. V was shortened by 6 bases and J by 3 bases, with 11 bases between the two germline ends. The CDR3 region is CASRLRLHTEAFF. The CDR3 DNA follows: TGTGCCAGCAGGTTGAGGCTGCACACTGAAGCTTTCTTT.

This chain connects TRBV2 to TRBJ1-4; TRBD1 is a possible D gene (5 bases). The germline V gene encodes CDR1 SNHLY and CDR2 FYNNEI. The CDR3 spans 11 residues. Trimming shortened V by 11 bases and J by 7 bases, and 11 bases separated the two germline ends. CDR3 sequence: CASVGGEKLFF. DNA of the CDR3: TGTGCCTCAGTCGGGGGTGAAAAACTGTTTTTT.

The chain joins TRBV12-3 or TRBV12-4 to TRBJ1-1, with a possible D match to TRBD1 (6 bases). The CDR3 contains 12 residues. Trimming cost V 5 bases and J 5 bases, with 9 bases left between them. CDR3 bases: TGTGCCAGCAGTACAGGGTATACTGAAGCTTTCTTT. Residues: CASSTGYTEAFF.

This chain connects TRBV20-1 to TRBJ2-7; tentatively, D is TRBD1 (5 bases). Between the trimmed V and J ends, which lost 0 bases and 3 bases, there was a span of 21 bases. This CDR3 contains 17 residues. From germline, CDR1 is DFQATT and CDR2 SNEGSKA (reference sequence). The CDR3 loop is CSARDLDPRQTFYEQYV. The CDR3, as DNA: TGCAGTGCTAGAGATCTGGACCCGAGACAGACCTTCTACGAGCAGTACGTC.

This clonotype was recorded a few times. V gene TRBV10-3 combines with J gene TRBJ2-1, with D maybe TRBD1 (7 bases). V was cut by 8 bases and J by 6 bases, with 17 bases left in between. From germline, CDR1 is ENHRY and CDR2 SYGVKD. This CDR3 region has 14 residues. CDR3 amino acids: CAIGGSDRLNEQFF. The CDR3 nucleotides read TGTGCCATCGGGGGGTCGGACAGGCTCAATGAGCAGTTCTTC.